The 16 T cell receptor beta chains presented below share a single source sample, sequenced in a study of blood T cell repertoires in COVID-19. The protocol was immunoSEQ multiplex PCR, while the TCRdb copy is restricted to in-frame clones and leaves out a portion. Seen here are about 70,000 clones, around 86% observed once, and the top ten hold approximately 10%. The sample comprised peripheral blood. Every receptor here comes from a woman aged 18-29 years with acute or convalescent COVID-19.

The CDR3 DNA is TGTGCCAGCAGCTTATTCTGGGGACAGGGTGCTGAAGCTTTCTTT. Translating it yields CASSLFWGQGAEAFF. The chain has TRBV11-2 and TRBJ1-1; 9 nucleotides agree with TRBD1. The V gene's germline CDR1 is SGHAT and CDR2 FQNNGV. The J segment lost 6 bases and the V segment lost 2 bases, leaving 7 bases of the junction unmatched. This CDR3 contains 15 residues. Full variable domain (outside the CDR3, taken from reference TRBV11-2 and TRBJ1-1): EAGVAQSPRYKIIEKRQSVAFWCNPISGHATLYWYQQILGQGPKLLIQFQNNGVVDDSQLPKDRFSAERLKGVDSTLKIQPAKLEDSAVYLCASSLFWGQGAEAFFGQGTRLTVV.

This clone was counted between two and nine times. The V call is TRBV7-2, the J call TRBJ1-6; D is undetermined. The germline CDR1 and CDR2 sequences are SGHTA and FQGNSA. This CDR3 comprises 13 residues. The V and J ends lost 1 base and 7 bases respectively, with 5 bases between them. The DNA of the CDR3 is TGTGCCAGCAGCTTAGATTTAAATTCACCCCTCCACTTT. This codes for CASSLDLNSPLHF.

The V call is TRBV24-1, the J call TRBJ1-2; tentative D call: TRBD1 (6 bases). V was trimmed by 8 bases and J by 7 bases, leaving 10 bases between them. The CDR3 spans 11 residues. Germline-derived CDR1 and CDR2 are KGHDR and SFDVKD. CDR3 nucleotides: TGTGCCACCAACAGGGTGGTTGGCTACACCTTC. Translation: CATNRVVGYTF.

Worth noting for this clone: Other DNA sequences in the same sample also yield this CDR3. This chain's CDR3 is CASSWAGGETQYF. The CDR3, as DNA: TGTGCCAGCAGTTGGGCAGGGGGAGAGACCCAGTACTTC. The rearrangement links TRBV12-3 or TRBV12-4 to TRBJ2-5; TRBD1 matches at 7 bases. The ends lost 4 bases at V and 4 bases at J; junction bases unmatched: 3. There are 13 residues in the CDR3.

The chain carries TRBV5-6 and TRBJ2-2, with D possibly matching TRBD1 (5 bases). Germline assignment: CDR1 SGHDT and CDR2 YYEEEE. The CDR3 has 16 amino acids. V lost 4 bases and J 2 bases, leaving 15 bases between the germline ends. The chain's CDR3 is CASSLHTGKNTGELFF. DNA of the CDR3: TGTGCCAGCAGCCTACACACAGGAAAAAACACCGGGGAGCTGTTTTTT.

The rearrangement links TRBV5-1 to TRBJ2-2; TRBD2 agrees at 9 bases. V lost 1 base, J lost 0 bases, and 19 bases stayed unmatched. The CDR3 contains 22 residues. The germline gives CDR1 SGHRS, CDR2 YFSETQ. This CDR3 reads CASSLSLTSGGNHHTNTGELFF. As DNA, the CDR3 is TGCGCCAGCAGCTTGAGTCTTACGAGCGGGGGGAACCACCATACGAACACCGGGGAGCTGTTTTTT.

The chain links TRBV5-4 to TRBJ2-5, with 7 positions matching TRBD2. The V gene end was trimmed by 1 base and the J gene end by 5 bases; junction bases not matched to a gene: 11. The CDR3 runs 16 residues. Germline loops: CDR1 SGHNT, CDR2 YYREEE (reference sequence). The CDR3 sequence: CASSLSVAGVRETQYF. The DNA for the CDR3 is TGTGCCAGCAGCTTGAGTGTGGCGGGGGTCCGGGAGACCCAGTACTTC.

The V call is TRBV2, the J call TRBJ1-1; tentatively, D is TRBD1 (5 bases). Looked up from germline, CDR1 is SNHLY and CDR2 is FYNNEI. CDR3 length equals 15 residues. V was cut by 7 bases and J by 1 base, with 16 bases left in between. CDR3 nucleotides: TGTGCCAGCAATACAGCAAAGGGGAAGAACACTGAAGCTTTCTTT. Amino acids: CASNTAKGKNTEAFF.

The chain couples TRBV11-2 to TRBJ1-1; 9 bases line up with TRBD1. The CDR3 spans 15 residues. Looked up from germline, CDR1 is SGHAT and CDR2 is FQNNGV. J lost 3 bases, V lost 4 bases, and 6 bases had no gene match. CDR3 protein: CASSYTGGGDTEAFF. The CDR3, as DNA: TGTGCCAGCAGCTACACAGGGGGCGGGGACACTGAAGCTTTCTTT.

This clone was recorded once. J is TRBJ1-2 and V is TRBV12-3 or TRBV12-4, with D uncertain. V was cut by 3 bases and J by 2 bases, with 7 bases left in between. CDR3 length: 13 residues. The CDR3 loop is CASSFGMNYGYTF. CDR3 coding DNA: TGTGCCAGCAGTTTCGGGATGAACTATGGCTACACCTTC.

V and J are TRBV9 and TRBJ1-5; D not resolved. The V gene lost 6 bases and the J gene lost 4 bases, with 11 bases spanning the gap. CDR1 SGDLS and CDR2 YYNGEE come from the germline V gene. The CDR3 contains 13 residues. In DNA form, the CDR3 reads TGTGCCAGCATTAGCACAAGGAATCAGCCCCAGCATTTT. It yields the protein CASISTRNQPQHF.

The J gene is TRBJ2-1, the V gene TRBV30; D gene ambiguous. The germline CDR1 and CDR2 sequences are GTSNPN and SVGIG (reference sequence). CDR3 length: 13 amino acids. V shed 1 base and J shed 7 bases, with 11 bases lying between them. CDR3 sequence reads: CAWSDEARNEQFF. The CDR3 bases are TGTGCCTGGAGTGATGAGGCGAGGAATGAGCAGTTCTTC.

This chain links TRBV9 with TRBJ1-6; 11 bases are shared with TRBD1. CDR1 is SGDLS and CDR2 is YYNGEE in the germline V gene. The CDR3 contains 16 residues. Germline trimming cut 2 bases from V and 7 bases from J; bases unmatched to any gene: 5. The CDR3 reads CASSVDRDRGNSPLHF. For the CDR3, the DNA is TGTGCCAGCAGCGTTGATCGGGACAGGGGGAATTCACCCCTCCACTTT.

The V call is TRBV11-2, the J call TRBJ2-1; 9 bases match TRBD1. The CDR3 has 18 amino acids. The ends lost 1 base at V and 4 bases at J; junction bases unmatched: 11. Per the germline V gene, CDR1 is SGHAT and CDR2 is FQNNGV. The CDR3 sequence: CASSLVHRGQGSYNEQFF. The CDR3 DNA sequence: TGTGCCAGCAGCTTAGTCCACAGGGGACAGGGTTCTTACAATGAGCAGTTCTTC.

The rearrangement uses TRBV25-1 and TRBJ2-3; TRBD2 matches at 14 bases. The junction had 3 bases not matched to a gene; V was cut back by 4 bases and J by 6 bases. The CDR3 is made up of 15 amino acids. Germline-derived CDR1 and CDR2 are MGHDK and SYGVNS. In nucleotides, the CDR3 is TGTGCCAGCAGTGCAGGGACTAGCGGGAGCGATACGCAGTATTTT. Protein: CASSAGTSGSDTQYF.

V is TRBV3-1 (or the pseudogene TRBV3-2) and J is TRBJ1-1; 7 nucleotides agree with TRBD1. Looked up from germline, CDR1 is LGHDT and CDR2 is YNNKEL (reference sequence). V lost 6 bases to trimming and J lost 1 base; unmatched junction nucleotides: 5. The CDR3 consists of 14 residues. Here the CDR3 DNA reads TGTGCCAGCAGGGAACAGGGGCGGAACACTGAAGCTTTCTTT. It is translated as CASREQGRNTEAFF.